This entry lists 26 T cell receptor beta chains sequenced from one sample in a study of CD4 T cells in relation to SARS-CoV-2 and coronaviruses. Their antigens are not known. CD4+ T cells from unexposed donors were obtained before the COVID-19 pandemic (2011-2018). After roughly ten days of culture, CD4+ T cells were isolated. This table comes from immunoSEQ multiplex PCR, and its TCRdb copy is limited to in-frame clones, with some not included. Counted here are tens of thousands of clones, roughly 70% occurring once; the ten biggest clones make up 13%. The specimen sequenced was CD4+ T cells from PBMCs, cultured in vitro. The receptor set was obtained from a human donor in good health.

This chain joins TRBV12-3 or TRBV12-4 and TRBJ2-5; TRBD1 might be the D (5 bases). V lost 3 bases and J 2 bases, leaving 7 bases between the germline ends. This CDR3 contains 13 residues. CDR3 protein: CASSLGLQETQYF. CDR3 in DNA: TGTGCCAGCAGTTTGGGGCTACAAGAGACCCAGTACTTC.

The V and J genes are TRBV7-9 and TRBJ2-1, with D unclear. Germline assignment: CDR1 SEHNR and CDR2 FQNEAQ (reference sequence). V was shortened by 3 bases and J by 10 bases, with 13 bases between the two germline ends. CDR3 length: 13 residues. CDR3 DNA: TGTGCCAGCAGCTTCCAGGCGGCTGGCGAGCAGTTCTTC. This gives the protein CASSFQAAGEQFF.

The rearrangement uses TRBV20-1 and TRBJ2-1; D uncertain. Germline V CDR1 and CDR2: DFQATT, SNEGSKA (reference sequence). The CDR3 sequence is 11 residues long. V shed 1 base and J shed 8 bases, with 6 bases lying between them. This CDR3 reads CSARGLYEQFF. CDR3 bases: TGCAGTGCTAGAGGCCTATATGAGCAGTTCTTC.

This clone has just a few counts. CDR3 nucleotides: TGTGCCAGCAGCCAGGCCCAGGGCGCAGGCACTGAAGCTTTCTTT. Its translation: CASSQAQGAGTEAFF. The J gene is TRBJ1-1, the V gene TRBV14; a weak D match, TRBD1 (5 bases). Trimming stripped 3 bases from V and 4 bases from J, with 15 bases between. The CDR3 is 15 residues long. Per germline, CDR1 SGHDN and CDR2 FVKESK.

The V and J genes are TRBV11-2 and TRBJ2-1, with D perhaps TRBD2 (5 bases). The CDR3 is 14 amino acids. Germline V gene sequence: CDR1 SGHAT, CDR2 FQNNGV. Between the trimmed V and J ends, which lost 3 bases and 0 bases, there was a span of 6 bases. The CDR3 DNA reads TGTGCCAGCAGCTTTGGGAGCTCCTACAATGAGCAGTTCTTC. This codes for CASSFGSSYNEQFF.

This clone occurred a few times. The V call is TRBV14, the J call TRBJ2-5; D not certain. The CDR3 is made up of 12 amino acids. Germline V gives CDR1 SGHDN, CDR2 FVKESK. V shed 2 bases and J shed 5 bases, with 6 bases lying between them. The CDR3 spells CASSQLGETQYF. The CDR3 nucleotides are TGTGCCAGCAGCCAACTAGGGGAGACCCAGTACTTC.

V and J are TRBV5-4 and TRBJ2-2, with 7 bases aligning to TRBD2. V gave up 4 bases and J gave up 7 bases; unmatched junction bases: 7. This CDR3 is 14 amino acids long. Germline CDR1 SGHNT, CDR2 YYREEE (reference sequence). CDR3 in amino acids: CASSLWEGGGELFF. Written as DNA, the CDR3 is TGTGCCAGCAGCCTGTGGGAGGGAGGCGGGGAGCTGTTTTTT.

The chain joins TRBV4-2 to TRBJ1-5; D is ambiguous. Germline lookup yields CDR1 LGHNA and CDR2 YNFKEQ. The ends were cut back, 4 bases at V and 0 bases at J, with 10 bases in the middle. The CDR3 is 15 amino acids. The CDR3 reads CASSPQPYSNQPQHF. The DNA for the CDR3 is TGTGCCAGCAGCCCCCAACCGTATAGCAATCAGCCCCAGCATTTT.

The V and J genes are TRBV9 and TRBJ2-7; the match to TRBD2 covers 10 bases. V was pared by 0 bases and J by 4 bases, with 4 bases of the junction left unmatched. The CDR3 covers 15 residues. CDR1 is SGDLS, CDR2 YYNGEE, per germline. In DNA form, the CDR3 reads TGTGCCAGCAGCGTAGCTCCGGGACTAGCGTACGAGCAGTACTTC. Translated, it gives CASSVAPGLAYEQYF.

The chain joins TRBV7-2 to TRBJ1-5; D is perhaps TRBD1 (6 bases). Germline assignment: CDR1 SGHTA and CDR2 FQGNSA. Deletions cut 7 bases from V and 6 bases from J, with 28 bases between. The CDR3 loop spans 18 amino acids. CDR3 nucleotides: TGTGCCAGCACCGAGTGGGGGCGCGGATCTGCATTAGCTCAGCCCCAGCATTTT. Its translation is CASTEWGRGSALAQPQHF.

This clone was picked up a small number of times. V gene TRBV7-6 combines with J gene TRBJ1-2; a possible D gene is TRBD1 (5 bases). The V end was cut by 5 bases, the J end by 5 bases, with 12 bases between. CDR3 length equals 13 residues. Germline CDR1 reads SGHVS; CDR2 reads FNYEAQ. CDR3 nucleotides: TGTGCCAGCAGCGAGGGGTCCCGATATGGCTACACCTTC. This translates into CASSEGSRYGYTF.

The rearrangement uses TRBV6-2 or TRBV6-3 and TRBJ2-2; D possibly matches TRBD1 or TRBD2 (5 bases each). V was pared by 6 bases and J by 6 bases, with 20 bases between. This CDR3 spans 16 amino acids. Germline values: CDR1 MNHEY, CDR2 SVGEGT. The CDR3 DNA sequence: TGTGCCAGCAGCCCAAGGGACGGGGTTAATTCCGGGGAGCTGTTTTTT. Its translation: CASSPRDGVNSGELFF.

The J gene is TRBJ1-3, the V gene TRBV7-2, with TRBD1 matching 7 bases. The junction had 4 bases not matched to a gene; V was cut back by 5 bases and J by 0 bases. Germline V gives CDR1 SGHTA, CDR2 FQGNSA. This CDR3 has 15 residues. CDR3 loop: CASSPGQSSGNTIYF. In DNA, the CDR3 is TGTGCCAGCAGCCCGGGACAGAGCTCTGGAAACACCATATATTTT.

This clone appeared once. V and J are TRBV6-5 and TRBJ2-3; TRBD1 aligns across 7 bases. J gave up 2 bases and V 6 bases, and 8 bases lay outside the gene matches. CDR3 length: 15 amino acids. Germline CDR1 and CDR2: MNHEY and SVGAGI. The CDR3 is CASRYTGVFTDTQYF. The DNA of the CDR3 is TGTGCCAGCAGGTACACAGGGGTCTTCACAGATACGCAGTATTTT.

The chain joins TRBV3-1 (or the pseudogene TRBV3-2) to TRBJ1-5; no clear D gene. Germline V gene sequence: CDR1 LGHDT, CDR2 YNNKEL (reference sequence). The CDR3 is 15 residues long. Deletions cut 5 bases from V and 4 bases from J, with 15 bases between. The CDR3 DNA follows: TGTGCCAGCAGCAATGGGTTGGGTCTTAATCAGCCCCAGCATTTT. Its translation is CASSNGLGLNQPQHF.

About this clone: The junction shows a germline mismatch at one end, possibly a read error. The J gene is TRBJ2-5, the V gene TRBV7-7, with 9 bases that match TRBD1. CDR3 length: 16 amino acids. CDR1 is SSHAT and CDR2 is FNYEAQ in the germline V gene (reference sequence). For the CDR3, the DNA is TGTGCTAGCAGCTTAGGGGCGACAGGGGGGGAAGAGACCCAGTACTTC. It specifies CASSLGATGGEETQYF.

This chain links TRBV5-1 with TRBJ1-1, with 10 bases lining up with TRBD1. With V trimmed by 4 bases and J by 0 bases, 6 bases remained unmatched. Germline CDR1 is SGHRS and CDR2 is YFSETQ. The CDR3 totals 16 residues. Written as DNA, the CDR3 is TGCGCCAGCAGCACGACAGGGGGCAACTTGAACACTGAAGCTTTCTTT. Encoded protein: CASSTTGGNLNTEAFF.

This clone was seen a few times. The chain joins TRBV7-2 to TRBJ1-1, with D possibly TRBD1 on 5 matching bases. This CDR3 comprises 15 residues. Germline values: CDR1 SGHTA, CDR2 FQGNSA. V was shortened by 1 base and J by 5 bases, with 14 bases between the two germline ends. CDR3 in DNA: TGTGCCAGCAGCTTAGAAGCAGGGCGGGCAACTGAAGCTTTCTTT. It translates to CASSLEAGRATEAFF.

This clone showed up just a few times. This chain links TRBV9 with TRBJ2-5; 10 bases match TRBD2. This CDR3 has 17 residues. The germline gives CDR1 SGDLS, CDR2 YYNGEE. V gave up 4 bases and J gave up 2 bases; unmatched junction bases: 11. The CDR3 DNA reads as TGTGCCAGCAGCCCCGGGGCCGTGACTAGCGGGCAAGAGACCCAGTACTTC. Its protein product is CASSPGAVTSGQETQYF.

The rearrangement uses TRBV6-2 or TRBV6-3 and TRBJ2-1; the match to TRBD2 covers 10 bases. Germline V gives CDR1 MNHEY, CDR2 SVGEGT. The CDR3 length is 16 residues. V trimming: 6 bases; J trimming: 7 bases; junction bases outside the gene matches: 12. The chain's CDR3 is CASSGPSGRAPNEQFF. In DNA, the CDR3 is TGTGCCAGCAGCGGCCCCAGCGGGAGGGCCCCAAATGAGCAGTTCTTC.

This clone appeared a few times. The chain uses TRBV7-2 and TRBJ2-7, with no clear D. In germline, CDR1 is SGHTA, CDR2 FQGNSA. The CDR3 runs 13 residues. Trimming shortened V by 3 bases and J by 7 bases, and 13 bases separated the two germline ends. The CDR3: CASSFGPKREQYF. The CDR3, as DNA: TGTGCCAGCAGCTTTGGGCCCAAAAGGGAGCAGTACTTC.

The chain employs TRBV6-2 or TRBV6-3 and TRBJ2-2; TRBD1 is a possible D gene (6 bases). The CDR3 is made up of 16 amino acids. CDR1 and CDR2 from the germline V gene are MNHEY and SVGEGT. V gave up 2 bases and J gave up 5 bases, with 15 bases separating them. The CDR3 is CASSYVQGRGTGELFF. As DNA, the CDR3 is TGTGCCAGCAGTTACGTGCAGGGGCGAGGGACCGGGGAGCTGTTTTTT.

This rearrangement joins TRBV4-1 to TRBJ1-2, with 7 bases matching TRBD1. Germline V lookup: CDR1 MGHRA, CDR2 YSYEKL. There are 14 residues in the CDR3. Trimming at V came to 1 base and at J to 6 bases, leaving 5 bases not matched to a gene. For the CDR3, the DNA is TGCGCCAGCAGCCAAGTTGGCAGGGGGAATGGCTACACCTTC. Protein: CASSQVGRGNGYTF.

This clone occurred once. This sequence joins TRBV7-2 and TRBJ2-3; 15 nucleotides match TRBD2. Germline loops: CDR1 SGHTA, CDR2 FQGNSA. Trimming removed 5 bases from V and 4 bases from J; junction bases left unmatched: 1. The CDR3 covers 15 residues. CDR3: CASSRTSGGADTQYF. For the CDR3, the DNA is TGTGCCAGCAGCCGGACTAGCGGGGGGGCAGATACGCAGTATTTT.

The chain recombines TRBV25-1 with TRBJ2-7; D is unclear. The V end was cut by 6 bases, the J end by 7 bases, with 10 bases between. The germline CDR1 and CDR2 sequences are MGHDK and SYGVNS. This CDR3 spans 11 amino acids. CDR3 nucleotide sequence: TGTGCCAGCAGAGAGCGATTTGAGCAGTACTTC. Protein sequence: CASRERFEQYF.

This chain connects TRBV5-4 to TRBJ2-5, with 9 positions matching TRBD2. Trimming at V came to 4 bases and at J to 4 bases, leaving 14 bases not matched to a gene. Germline V gene sequence: CDR1 SGHNT, CDR2 YYREEE (reference sequence). The CDR3 runs 17 residues. The CDR3 sequence: CASSHEGGRAWRETQYF. The CDR3 region has the DNA TGTGCCAGCAGCCACGAAGGCGGGAGGGCCTGGCGAGAGACCCAGTACTTC.